The T cell receptor (beta chain) under discussion was sequenced for a study of cytomegalovirus exposure and HLA in healthy donors. Whole-study findings and limits: Reports credit the classifier with highly specific, highly sensitive diagnosis of cytomegalovirus status. Across HLA loci, a later analysis found differing TCR association rates, with DRB1 most and HLA-C fewest.

Worth noting for this clone: Its antigen is undetermined.

In the PCR, 60 Vbeta and 13 Jbeta primers were used. The repertoire was sequenced with immunoSEQ multiplex PCR; TCRdb's copy has only in-frame clones and lacks some. The sample yields approximately 110,000 clones, around 82% seen once. Sequences were obtained from PBMCs. The sequence was obtained from a man in his forties in good health and CMV-seronegative.

CDR3 sequence: CASSKGGDYNSPLHF. The CDR3 coding sequence is TGTGCCAGCAGTAAGGGGGGGGACTATAATTCACCCCTCCACTTT. The chain recombines TRBV2 with TRBJ1-6; weak D call: TRBD1 (6 bases). This CDR3 has 15 residues. Germline V gene sequence: CDR1 SNHLY, CDR2 FYNNEI. Trimming left V 5 bases short and J 3 bases short, with 11 bases between.